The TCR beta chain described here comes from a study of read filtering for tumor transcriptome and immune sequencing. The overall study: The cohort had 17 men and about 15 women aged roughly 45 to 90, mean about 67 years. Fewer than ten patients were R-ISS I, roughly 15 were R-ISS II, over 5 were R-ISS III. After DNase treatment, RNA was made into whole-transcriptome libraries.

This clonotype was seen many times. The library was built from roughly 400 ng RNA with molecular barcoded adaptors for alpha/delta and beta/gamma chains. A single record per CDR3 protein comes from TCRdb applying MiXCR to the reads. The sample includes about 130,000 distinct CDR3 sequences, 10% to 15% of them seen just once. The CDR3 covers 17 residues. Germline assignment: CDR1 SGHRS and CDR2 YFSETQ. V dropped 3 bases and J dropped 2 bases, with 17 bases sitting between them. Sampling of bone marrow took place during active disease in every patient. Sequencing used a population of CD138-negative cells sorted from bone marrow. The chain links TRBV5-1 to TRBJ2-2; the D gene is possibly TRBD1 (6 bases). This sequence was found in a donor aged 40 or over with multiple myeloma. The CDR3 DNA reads TGCGCCAGCAGCTACAACAGGGAGAGTGTAAACACCGGGGAGCTGTTTTTT. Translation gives CASSYNRESVNTGELFF.